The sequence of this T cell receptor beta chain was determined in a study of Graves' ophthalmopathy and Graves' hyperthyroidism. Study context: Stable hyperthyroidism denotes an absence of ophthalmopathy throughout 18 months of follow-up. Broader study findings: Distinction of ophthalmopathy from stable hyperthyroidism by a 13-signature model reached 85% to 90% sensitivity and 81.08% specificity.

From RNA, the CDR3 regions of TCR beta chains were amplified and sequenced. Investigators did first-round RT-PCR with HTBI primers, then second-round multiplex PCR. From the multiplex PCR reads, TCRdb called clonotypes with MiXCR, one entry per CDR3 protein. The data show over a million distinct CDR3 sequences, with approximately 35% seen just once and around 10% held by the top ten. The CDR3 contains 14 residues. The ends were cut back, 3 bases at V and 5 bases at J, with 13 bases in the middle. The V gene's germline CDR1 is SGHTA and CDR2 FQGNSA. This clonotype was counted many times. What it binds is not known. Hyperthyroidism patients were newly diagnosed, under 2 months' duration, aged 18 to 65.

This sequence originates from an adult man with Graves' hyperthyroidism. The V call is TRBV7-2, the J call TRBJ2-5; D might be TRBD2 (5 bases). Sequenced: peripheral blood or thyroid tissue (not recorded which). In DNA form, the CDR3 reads TGTGCCAGCAGCTTGGTGGGAGTGGTGGAGACCCAGTACTTC. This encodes CASSLVGVVETQYF.